This T cell receptor beta chain was documented in a study of CD8 T cells in Susac syndrome. Reverse transcription of roughly 0.5 to 1 ug RNA used random hexamers. TCRdb called the immunoSEQ multiplex PCR reads again in MiXCR, with one record for every CDR3 protein. The sample comprises almost 450,000 distinct CDR3 sequences, around 85% of which are singletons, and roughly 0.11% rests with the top ten. This CDR3 has 17 amino acids. The germline gives CDR1 MNHEY, CDR2 SMNVEV (reference sequence). The J segment lost 2 bases and the V segment lost 0 bases, leaving 4 bases of the junction unmatched. The chain links TRBV27 to TRBJ1-4; 9 nucleotides line up with TRBD1. What was sequenced was CD8+ T cells from PBMCs. The clonotype comes from a human donor with multiple sclerosis. The DNA for the CDR3 is TGTGCCAGCAGTTTATCGGGACAGGGTGTTACTAATGAAAAACTGTTTTTT. Protein product: CASSLSGQGVTNEKLFF.